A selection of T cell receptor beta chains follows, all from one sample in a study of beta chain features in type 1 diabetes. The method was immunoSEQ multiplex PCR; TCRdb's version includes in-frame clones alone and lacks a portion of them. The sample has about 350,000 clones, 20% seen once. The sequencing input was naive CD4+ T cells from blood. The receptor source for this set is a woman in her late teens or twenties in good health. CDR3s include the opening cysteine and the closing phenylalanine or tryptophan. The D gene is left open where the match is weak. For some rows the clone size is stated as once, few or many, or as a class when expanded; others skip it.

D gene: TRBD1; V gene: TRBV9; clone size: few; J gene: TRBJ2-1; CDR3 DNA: TGTGCCAGCAGCCTCCGGACAGGCTCGAATGAGCAGTTCTTC; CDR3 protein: CASSLRTGSNEQFF
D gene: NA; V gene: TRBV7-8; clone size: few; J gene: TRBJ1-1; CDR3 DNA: TGTGCCAGCAGCCCATCGGGGGAGAGGGCTTTCTTT; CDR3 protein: CASSPSGERAFF
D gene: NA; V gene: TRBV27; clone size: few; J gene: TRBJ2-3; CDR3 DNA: TGTGCCAGCAGTTTATCAACAGCGGACACAGATACGCAGTATTTT; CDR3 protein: CASSLSTADTDTQYF
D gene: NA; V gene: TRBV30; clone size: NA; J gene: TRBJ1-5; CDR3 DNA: TGTGCCTGGAGTGTTGGAGGCAATCAGCCCCAGCATTTT; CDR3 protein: CAWSVGGNQPQHF
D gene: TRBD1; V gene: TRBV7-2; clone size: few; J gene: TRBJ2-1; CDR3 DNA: TGTGCCAGCAGCGTAGACAGGGCCAATGAGCAGTTCTTC; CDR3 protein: CASSVDRANEQFF
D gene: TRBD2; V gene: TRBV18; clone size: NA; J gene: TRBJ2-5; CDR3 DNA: TGTGCCAGCTCACACCCGACTAGCGAAGAGACCCAGTACTTC; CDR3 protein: CASSHPTSEETQYF
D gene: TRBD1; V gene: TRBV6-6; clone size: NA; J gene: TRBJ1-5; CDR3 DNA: TGTGCCAGCAGTTACGGGACAGGGGGCAATCAGCCCCAGCATTTT; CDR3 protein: CASSYGTGGNQPQHF
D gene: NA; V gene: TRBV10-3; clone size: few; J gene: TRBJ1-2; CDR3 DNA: TGTGCCATCAGTGACGAGGAGGATTATGGCTACACCTTC; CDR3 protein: CAISDEEDYGYTF
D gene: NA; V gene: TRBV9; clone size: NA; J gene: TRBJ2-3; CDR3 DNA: TGTGCCAGCAGCGTAGAAAATGAGGGAGCGTGGACAGATACGCAGTATTTT; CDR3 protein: CASSVENEGAWTDTQYF
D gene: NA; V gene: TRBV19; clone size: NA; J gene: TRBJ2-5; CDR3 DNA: TGTGCCAGTAGTATAGCTCAGGCCCAAGAGACCCAGTACTTC; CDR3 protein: CASSIAQAQETQYF
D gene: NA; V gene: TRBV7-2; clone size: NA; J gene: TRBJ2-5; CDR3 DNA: TGTGCCAGCAGCTTACGACGGATAAGCGGAGGCCAAGAGACCCAGTACTTC; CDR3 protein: CASSLRRISGGQETQYF
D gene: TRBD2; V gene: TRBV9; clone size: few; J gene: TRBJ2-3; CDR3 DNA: TGTGCCAGCAGCTTTAGCGGGGCTAGCACAGATACGCAGTATTTT; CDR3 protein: CASSFSGASTDTQYF
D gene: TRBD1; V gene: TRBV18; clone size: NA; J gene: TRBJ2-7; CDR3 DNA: TGTGCCAGCTCACCACCTTCCTCCGGGACAGGGTCCGAGCAGTACTTC; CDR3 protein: CASSPPSSGTGSEQYF
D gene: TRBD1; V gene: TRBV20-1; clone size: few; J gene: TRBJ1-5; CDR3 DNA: TGCGGGGACAGGCGTCAGCCCCAGCATTTT; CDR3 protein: CGDRRQPQHF
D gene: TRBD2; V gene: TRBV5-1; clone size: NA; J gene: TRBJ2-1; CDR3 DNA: TGCGCCAGCGTAGCGGGAGGGAATTACAATGAGCAGTTCTTC; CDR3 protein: CASVAGGNYNEQFF
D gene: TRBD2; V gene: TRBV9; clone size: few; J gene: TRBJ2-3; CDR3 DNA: TGTGCCAGCAGCGTCAGTAGCGGGAGGGCCCCCACAGATACGCAGTATTTT; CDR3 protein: CASSVSSGRAPTDTQYF
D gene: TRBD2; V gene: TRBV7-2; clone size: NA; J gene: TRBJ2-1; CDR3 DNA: TGTGCCAGCAGCTTAGGCCTAGCGGGGAACAATGAGCAGTTCTTC; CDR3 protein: CASSLGLAGNNEQFF
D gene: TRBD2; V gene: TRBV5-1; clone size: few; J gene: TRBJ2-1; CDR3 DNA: TGCGCCAGCAGCTTGTTTGCGGGAGGTAGCCACAATGAGCAGTTCTTC; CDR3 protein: CASSLFAGGSHNEQFF
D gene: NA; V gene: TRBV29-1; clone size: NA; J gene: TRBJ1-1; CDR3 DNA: TGCAGCGTTGGAGTCGGCTGGGCCACTGAAGCTTTCTTT; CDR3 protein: CSVGVGWATEAFF
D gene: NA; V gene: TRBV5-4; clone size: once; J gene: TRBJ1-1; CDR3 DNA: TGTGCCAGCACTTTGAACACTGAAGCTTTCTTT; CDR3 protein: CASTLNTEAFF
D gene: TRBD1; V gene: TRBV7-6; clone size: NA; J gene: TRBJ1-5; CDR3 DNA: TGTGCCAGCAGCCAAGGTGGGACAGGGAATCAGCCCCAGCATTTT; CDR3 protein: CASSQGGTGNQPQHF
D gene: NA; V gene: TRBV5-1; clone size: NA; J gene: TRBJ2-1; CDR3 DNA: TGCGCCAGCAGCTTGGTGGCTAATGAGCAGTTCTTC; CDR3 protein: CASSLVANEQFF
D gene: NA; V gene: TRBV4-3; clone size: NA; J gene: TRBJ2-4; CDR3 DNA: TGCGCCAGCAGCCAAGTCAGGGGAAACATTCAGTACTTC; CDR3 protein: CASSQVRGNIQYF
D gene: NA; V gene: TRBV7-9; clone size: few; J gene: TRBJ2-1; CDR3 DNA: TGTGCCAGCGAGACTCTCTACAATGAGCAGTTCTTC; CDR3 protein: CASETLYNEQFF
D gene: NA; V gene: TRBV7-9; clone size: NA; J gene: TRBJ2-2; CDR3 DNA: TGTGCCAGCAGCTCGAGGACAAACACCGGGGAGCTGTTTTTT; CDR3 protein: CASSSRTNTGELFF
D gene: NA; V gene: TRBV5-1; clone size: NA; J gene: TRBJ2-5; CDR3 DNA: TGCGCCAGCAGCTTGGAGGGGCGAGAGACCCAGTACTTC; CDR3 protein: CASSLEGRETQYF
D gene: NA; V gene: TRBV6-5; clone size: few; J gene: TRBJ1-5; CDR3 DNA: TGTGCCAGCAGTTTACAGGGTGGAGATCAGCCCCAGCATTTT; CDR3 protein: CASSLQGGDQPQHF
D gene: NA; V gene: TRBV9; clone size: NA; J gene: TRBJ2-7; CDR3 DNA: TGTGCCAGCAGCGCACAAGGGGGCTACGAGCAGTACTTC; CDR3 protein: CASSAQGGYEQYF
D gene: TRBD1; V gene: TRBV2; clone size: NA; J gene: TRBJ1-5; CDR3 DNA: TGTGCCAGCGGACCGGACAGGGGGAGCAATCAGCCCCAGCATTTT; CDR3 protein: CASGPDRGSNQPQHF
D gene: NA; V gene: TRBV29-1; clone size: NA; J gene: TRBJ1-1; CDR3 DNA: TGCAGCGTTGCTAACACTGAAGCTTTCTTT; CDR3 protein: CSVANTEAFF
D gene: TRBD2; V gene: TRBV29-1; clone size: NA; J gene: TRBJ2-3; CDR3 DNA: TGCAGCGTTGAACGGCTAGCGGGAGGTACAGATACGCAGTATTTT; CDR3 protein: CSVERLAGGTDTQYF
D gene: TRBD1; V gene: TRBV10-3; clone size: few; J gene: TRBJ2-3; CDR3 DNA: TGTGCCATCAGTGGCGACAGGGCAAGCACAGATACGCAGTATTTT; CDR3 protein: CAISGDRASTDTQYF
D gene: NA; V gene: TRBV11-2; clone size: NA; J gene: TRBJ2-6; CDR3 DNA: TGTGCCAGCAGCCCGATTGGCGGGGCCAACGTCCTGACTTTC; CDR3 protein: CASSPIGGANVLTF
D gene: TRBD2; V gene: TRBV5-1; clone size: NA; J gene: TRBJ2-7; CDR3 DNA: TGCGCCAGCAGCTTGCGGCTAGCGGGAGTCGGCGAGCAGTACTTC; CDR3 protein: CASSLRLAGVGEQYF